This TCR beta chain originates from a study of cytotoxic CD8 clonotypes in ibrutinib-treated CLL. Study information: Sequencing produced an average of 255,043 productive templates and 85,000 to 100,000 productive rearrangements per sample.

Germline V gene data show CDR1 as MNHEY and CDR2 as SVGAGI. Losses at the gene ends were 2 bases for V and 7 bases for J; bases not matched to a gene: 0. There are 15 residues in the CDR3. Clones were sequenced by immunoSEQ multiplex PCR, and TCRdb holds only the in-frame ones, with some missing. The sample records about 330,000 clones, 67% being singletons. This clone was found a few times. Its antigen is not identified. Study-wide findings and caveats: Public clonotypes (which were uncommon) either contracted or remained stable on treatment. Ibrutinib response saw clonality rise, and progression saw it return toward baseline. Sampling times (in sustained-remission versus progressing patients) were not the same.

This material consisted of PBMCs, taken after 36 months of ibrutinib treatment. The receptor's source is a human donor with chronic lymphocytic leukemia. The chain carries TRBV6-5 and TRBJ2-1; 15 nucleotides agree with TRBD2. CDR3 loop: CASSYGLAGGNEQFF. As DNA, the CDR3 is TGTGCCAGCAGTTACGGACTAGCGGGAGGGAATGAGCAGTTCTTC.